These 26 T cell receptor beta chains share one sample of origin, sequenced in a study of radiotherapy plus CTLA-4 blockade in lung cancer. Clones were read by immunoSEQ multiplex PCR, and TCRdb kept only the in-frame ones, dropping some. The sample has about 60,000 clones; around 68% are singletons. The specimen comprised peripheral blood, sampled from a patient treated with radiotherapy plus ipilimumab. Receptor source: a human donor with non-small cell lung cancer whose response to radiotherapy plus ipilimumab could not be evaluated.

The chain is built from TRBV19 and TRBJ2-7, with 9 bases aligning to TRBD2. Germline CDR1 and CDR2: LNHDA and SQIVND (reference sequence). The trim removed 4 bases at V and 3 bases at J, leaving 10 bases unmatched. There are 16 residues in the CDR3. The CDR3 spells CASSREAGTSLYEQYF. In DNA form, the CDR3 reads TGTGCCAGTAGTAGGGAGGCTGGGACTAGCCTCTACGAGCAGTACTTC.

The rearrangement joins TRBV13 to TRBJ2-3; D ambiguous. V was shortened by 2 bases and J by 5 bases, with 11 bases between the two germline ends. The CDR3 is made up of 14 amino acids. Germline-derived CDR1 and CDR2 are PRHDT and FYEKMQ (reference sequence). CDR3 region: CASSLMFGVDTQYF. In DNA, the CDR3 is TGTGCCAGCAGCTTAATGTTCGGTGTAGATACGCAGTATTTT.

J is TRBJ2-7 and V is TRBV10-3; the D gene is possibly TRBD1 (5 bases). The V gene lost 2 bases and the J gene lost 2 bases, with 10 bases spanning the gap. The V gene's germline CDR1 is ENHRY and CDR2 SYGVKD. The CDR3 is 14 residues long. CDR3 sequence reads: CAISEVQGTYEQYF. The DNA for the CDR3 is TGTGCCATCAGTGAGGTGCAGGGTACCTACGAGCAGTACTTC.

The genes are TRBV11-2 and TRBJ2-7; D possibly corresponds to TRBD1 (6 bases). CDR3 length: 15 residues. The germline CDR1 and CDR2 sequences are SGHAT and FQNNGV. Trimming pared 1 base from V and 0 bases from J, leaving 10 bases between. The CDR3: CASSLGQGTSYEQYF. The CDR3 DNA reads as TGTGCCAGCAGCTTAGGGCAGGGGACCTCCTACGAGCAGTACTTC. Using reference TRBV11-2 and TRBJ2-7 for the parts outside the CDR3, the full variable domain is EAGVAQSPRYKIIEKRQSVAFWCNPISGHATLYWYQQILGQGPKLLIQFQNNGVVDDSQLPKDRFSAERLKGVDSTLKIQPAKLEDSAVYLCASSLGQGTSYEQYFGPGTRLTVT.

The V call is TRBV2, the J call TRBJ2-1; 10 bases fit TRBD2. Germline assignment: CDR1 SNHLY and CDR2 FYNNEI. CDR3 length: 16 residues. V shed 1 base and J 8 bases; nucleotides not matched to a gene: 8. CDR3 nucleotide sequence: TGTGCCAGCAGTGAAGGGCTAGCGGGGGCAGGGGATGAGCAGTTCTTC. It yields the protein CASSEGLAGAGDEQFF.

This chain joins TRBV6-5 and TRBJ1-1; D unclear. The CDR3 length is 13 residues. Germline CDR1 is MNHEY and CDR2 is SVGAGI. V was clipped by 6 bases and J by 4 bases, with 12 bases between them. CDR3 amino acids: CASSRTEVTEAFF. Here the CDR3 DNA reads TGTGCCAGCAGCCGCACCGAGGTCACTGAAGCTTTCTTT.

V is TRBV5-1 and J is TRBJ1-6; D is ambiguous. Germline V gives CDR1 SGHRS, CDR2 YFSETQ. Trimming left V 5 bases short and J 7 bases short, with 19 bases between. CDR3 length: 16 residues. The CDR3 loop reads CASSPVGPRNNSPLHF. In DNA form, the CDR3 reads TGCGCCAGCAGTCCGGTCGGCCCGAGGAACAATTCACCCCTCCACTTT.

Turning to this clone: The sample carries other DNA sequences with the same CDR3. V gene TRBV9 combines with J gene TRBJ2-3, with 12 bases matching TRBD2. V was clipped by 0 bases and J by 4 bases; unmatched bases: 3. The CDR3 is made up of 16 amino acids. CDR1 is SGDLS and CDR2 is YYNGEE in the germline V gene. The CDR3 nucleotides are TGTGCCAGCAGCGTAGGACTAGCGGGAGTTGCAGATACGCAGTATTTT. It encodes CASSVGLAGVADTQYF.

This clone was detected once. CDR3 in amino acids: CASSIAGGFYEQYF. As DNA, the CDR3 is TGTGCCAGCAGCATAGCGGGGGGGTTCTACGAGCAGTACTTC. V is TRBV5-5 and J is TRBJ2-7, with TRBD2 matching over 11 bases. This CDR3 spans 14 amino acids. The germline V gene has CDR1 SGHKS and CDR2 YYEKEE (reference sequence). V trimming: 4 bases; J trimming: 3 bases; junction bases outside the gene matches: 3.

This rearrangement joins TRBV19 to TRBJ2-2, with D perhaps matching TRBD1 (7 bases). The CDR3 extends over 14 amino acids. Germline CDR1 LNHDA, CDR2 SQIVND (reference sequence). V was cut by 5 bases and J by 5 bases, with 12 bases left in between. CDR3 nucleotide sequence: TGTGCCAGTAGTTCACAGGGGACTACCGGGGAGCTGTTTTTT. Translation gives CASSSQGTTGELFF.

The chain has TRBV9 and TRBJ2-2; TRBD2 agrees at 12 bases. This CDR3 contains 21 residues. Germline CDR1 and CDR2: SGDLS and YYNGEE. The ends lost 3 bases at V and 1 base at J; junction bases unmatched: 16. CDR3 protein: CASSATDNDGLAGQNTGELFF. The CDR3, as DNA: TGTGCCAGCAGCGCCACGGACAACGACGGACTAGCGGGACAGAACACCGGGGAGCTGTTTTTT.

This sequence joins TRBV11-2 and TRBJ2-7; the match to TRBD2 covers 8 bases. Germline values: CDR1 SGHAT, CDR2 FQNNGV. The trim removed 0 bases at V and 4 bases at J, leaving 11 bases unmatched. This CDR3 is built from 17 residues. The CDR3 here is CASSLDQTRGTRYEQYF. The CDR3, as DNA: TGTGCCAGCAGCTTAGATCAAACGCGGGGGACTAGATACGAGCAGTACTTC.

J is TRBJ2-7 and V is TRBV15, with TRBD2 matching 8 bases. CDR1 is LNHNV, CDR2 YYDKDF, per germline (reference sequence). The junction had 7 bases not matched to a gene; V was cut back by 0 bases and J by 0 bases. This CDR3 is built from 17 residues. CDR3 amino acids: CATSRDGGGRTSYEQYF. The CDR3, as DNA: TGTGCCACCAGCAGAGATGGGGGCGGGAGGACCTCCTACGAGCAGTACTTC.

The chain carries TRBV9 and TRBJ1-1; D might be TRBD1 (6 bases). This CDR3 spans 14 amino acids. V gave up 3 bases and J gave up 3 bases, with 12 bases separating them. CDR1 SGDLS and CDR2 YYNGEE come from the germline V gene. As DNA, the CDR3 is TGTGCCAGCAGCGCCACAGGGTCGGACACTGAAGCTTTCTTT. Translation gives CASSATGSDTEAFF.

The chain employs TRBV4-1 and TRBJ2-7; 10 bases align to TRBD1. Germline loops: CDR1 MGHRA, CDR2 YSYEKL. The junction had 6 bases not matched to a gene; V was cut back by 3 bases and J by 1 base. The CDR3 extends over 16 amino acids. The CDR3 DNA follows: TGCGCCAGCAGCCATAGTGGGACAGGGGAATCCTACGAGCAGTACTTC. Protein sequence: CASSHSGTGESYEQYF.

The chain joins TRBV28 to TRBJ2-7; 8 bases are a match to TRBD1. J lost 0 bases, V lost 5 bases, and 6 bases had no gene match. Germline V gene sequence: CDR1 MDHEN, CDR2 SYDVKM. The CDR3 sequence is 15 residues long. CDR3 in DNA: TGTGCCAGCAGTACAAGGACAGGGATCTCCTACGAGCAGTACTTC. This sequence encodes CASSTRTGISYEQYF.

This clone was counted between two and nine times. The chain uses TRBV6-5 and TRBJ1-5, with D perhaps matching TRBD1 (6 bases). With 4 bases removed from V and 3 bases from J, the gap between germline ends came to 13 bases. CDR1 and CDR2 (germline): MNHEY, SVGAGI. The CDR3 length is 15 residues. CDR3 amino acids: CASSLGTGLNQPQHF. In DNA form, the CDR3 reads TGTGCCAGCAGTTTGGGAACAGGGCTCAATCAGCCCCAGCATTTT.

This sequence joins TRBV28 and TRBJ2-7, with TRBD1 identical over 11 bases. From germline, CDR1 is MDHEN and CDR2 SYDVKM. V lost 6 bases and J lost 3; bases outside the gene matches: 4. This CDR3 is built from 14 residues. CDR3 sequence reads: CASRGTGGGYEQYF. The CDR3, as DNA: TGTGCCAGCAGGGGGACAGGGGGAGGCTACGAGCAGTACTTC. Together with reference TRBV28 and TRBJ2-7, the CDR3 gives the full variable domain: DVKVTQSSRYLVKRTGEKVFLECVQDMDHENMFWYRQDPGLGLRLIYFSYDVKMKEKGDIPEGYSVSREKKERFSLILESASTNQTSMYLCASRGTGGGYEQYFGPGTRLTVT.

In its sample, this clone was seen a few times. This chain uses TRBV2 with TRBJ1-2; 9 bases are shared with TRBD1. The CDR3 is made up of 14 amino acids. V shed 7 bases and J 5 bases; nucleotides not matched to a gene: 8. Germline CDR1 reads SNHLY; CDR2 reads FYNNEI. CDR3 amino acids: CASTSTGGRYGYTF. In DNA form, the CDR3 reads TGTGCCAGCACCTCGACAGGGGGACGGTATGGCTACACCTTC.

This clone was detected only a few times. This rearrangement joins TRBV7-9 to TRBJ1-2, with 8 bases lining up with TRBD1. The CDR3 consists of 14 residues. CDR1 and CDR2 (germline): SEHNR, FQNEAQ (reference sequence). Trimming cost V 1 base and J 4 bases; bases outside gene matches: 2. The chain's CDR3 is CASSLEDRGYGYTF. The CDR3 DNA follows: TGTGCCAGCAGCTTAGAAGACAGGGGCTATGGCTACACCTTC.

The chain employs TRBV30 and TRBJ2-6, with D perhaps TRBD1 (5 bases). V was cut by 3 bases and J by 0 bases, with 12 bases left in between. CDR1 and CDR2 (germline): GTSNPN, SVGIG (reference sequence). The CDR3 is made up of 16 amino acids. CDR3 in DNA: TGTGCCTGGAGAAAGGGGTCGAGCTCTGGGGCCAACGTCCTGACTTTC. It is translated as CAWRKGSSSGANVLTF.

J is TRBJ2-7 and V is TRBV11-2, with D maybe TRBD2 (5 bases). Germline assignment: CDR1 SGHAT and CDR2 FQNNGV. V was trimmed by 0 bases and J by 4 bases, leaving 13 bases between them. The CDR3 has 15 residues. The CDR3 coding sequence is TGTGCCAGCAGCTTAGATCTTAGCGAAAGATACGAGCAGTACTTC. It encodes CASSLDLSERYEQYF. Using reference TRBV11-2 and TRBJ2-7 for the parts outside the CDR3, the full variable domain is EAGVAQSPRYKIIEKRQSVAFWCNPISGHATLYWYQQILGQGPKLLIQFQNNGVVDDSQLPKDRFSAERLKGVDSTLKIQPAKLEDSAVYLCASSLDLSERYEQYFGPGTRLTVT.

For the CDR3, the DNA is TGCGCCAGCAGTCAATGGGGCCCTCCAACTAATGAAAAACTGTTTTTT. Translating it yields CASSQWGPPTNEKLFF. V usage is TRBV4-1 and J usage is TRBJ1-4, with D perhaps TRBD1 (5 bases). CDR1 is MGHRA, CDR2 YSYEKL, per germline. This CDR3 contains 16 residues. V lost 6 bases to trimming and J lost 0 bases, with 14 bases between them.

The chain has TRBV11-3 and TRBJ1-1; the D gene is possibly TRBD1 (5 bases). Germline CDR1 reads SGHNT; CDR2 reads YENEEA. The CDR3 has 15 amino acids. The V gene lost 2 bases and the J gene lost 4 bases, with 14 bases spanning the gap. The CDR3, as DNA: TGTGCCAGCAGCTTATTCTCAGGGTTTGGCACTGAAGCTTTCTTT. This translates into CASSLFSGFGTEAFF.

The DNA for the CDR3 is TGTGCCAGCTCACCAAGTCGGGATAACTATGGCTACACCTTC. It codes for CASSPSRDNYGYTF. J is TRBJ1-2 and V is TRBV18; D is uncertain. The CDR3 consists of 14 residues. Germline CDR1 KGHSH, CDR2 LQKENI. V gave up 2 bases and J gave up 1 base, with 8 bases separating them.

The chain uses TRBV7-3 and TRBJ2-3; 8 bases line up with TRBD1. Germline V gives CDR1 SGHTA, CDR2 FQGTGA. J gave up 2 bases and V 2 bases, and 3 bases lay outside the gene matches. The CDR3 sequence is 15 residues long. The CDR3 loop is CASSLGTGVTDTQYF. Here the CDR3 DNA reads TGTGCCAGCAGCTTAGGGACAGGAGTCACAGATACGCAGTATTTT. The variable domain in full, with the rest retrieved from reference TRBV7-3 and TRBJ2-3, is GAGVSQTPSNKVTEKGKYVELRCDPISGHTALYWYRQSLGQGPEFLIYFQGTGAADDSGLPNDRFFAVRPEGSVSTLKIQRTERGDSAVYLCASSLGTGVTDTQYFGPGTRLTVL.